The 20 T cell receptor beta chains given below trace back to one sample, sequenced in a study of blood T cell repertoires in COVID-19. Assay: immunoSEQ multiplex PCR; the TCRdb copy retains only in-frame clones and omits some. The sample has approximately 470,000 clones, around 90% seen once. The sample was PBMCs or T cells enriched from blood (not recorded which). The receptors come from a young woman who had recovered from COVID-19.

V and J are TRBV9 and TRBJ2-4, with a possible D match to TRBD1 (6 bases). The CDR3 runs to 15 residues. CDR1 and CDR2 from the germline V gene are SGDLS and YYNGEE. V was shortened by 3 bases and J by 8 bases, with 18 bases between the two germline ends. The CDR3: CASSGFSGVGDIQYF. Here the CDR3 DNA reads TGTGCCAGCAGCGGATTTTCAGGGGTCGGGGACATTCAGTACTTC.

The J gene is TRBJ1-1, the V gene TRBV6-5; 7 nucleotides agree with TRBD1. J lost 3 bases, V lost 1 base, and 5 bases had no gene match. The CDR3 has 15 residues. Germline CDR1 reads MNHEY; CDR2 reads SVGAGI. CDR3 DNA sequence: TGTGCCAGCAGTTACTTGCGGCAGGGGGACACTGAAGCTTTCTTT. It is translated as CASSYLRQGDTEAFF.

This clone came up a few times. This rearrangement joins TRBV7-9 to TRBJ1-2; TRBD1 matches 7 bases. The CDR3 length is 13 residues. Germline V lookup: CDR1 SEHNR, CDR2 FQNEAQ (reference sequence). V trimming: 5 bases; J trimming: 6 bases; junction bases outside the gene matches: 6. The CDR3 protein is CASSKDRIDGYTF. The DNA of the CDR3 is TGTGCCAGCAGCAAGGACAGGATCGATGGCTACACCTTC.

The chain employs TRBV3-1 (or the pseudogene TRBV3-2) and TRBJ2-1; 10 bases align to TRBD2. Trimming took 3 bases from V and 7 from J; bases not matched to a gene: 6. CDR1 is LGHDT, CDR2 YNNKEL, per germline (reference sequence). This CDR3 is 15 amino acids long. DNA for the CDR3: TGTGCCAGCAGCCAGACAGCGGGGGGGGGAAATGAGCAGTTCTTC. Its protein is CASSQTAGGGNEQFF.

In this sample, this clone turned up a few times. This chain links TRBV3-1 (or the pseudogene TRBV3-2) with TRBJ1-3; TRBD1 aligns across 12 bases. CDR1 is LGHDT, CDR2 YNNKEL, per germline (reference sequence). V lost 4 bases and J lost 5; bases outside the gene matches: 0. This CDR3 comprises 14 residues. DNA for the CDR3: TGTGCCAGCAGCCGGGACAGGGGGCGAAACACCATATATTTT. Protein: CASSRDRGRNTIYF.

This sequence joins TRBV5-1 and TRBJ1-2, with 8 bases identical to TRBD1. CDR1 is SGHRS, CDR2 YFSETQ, per germline. The CDR3 has 15 amino acids. J gave up 0 bases and V 2 bases, and 3 bases lay outside the gene matches. This chain's CDR3 is CASSFAQGANYGYTF. CDR3 coding DNA: TGCGCCAGCAGCTTCGCACAGGGGGCTAACTATGGCTACACCTTC.

This chain uses TRBV5-1 with TRBJ2-7; the match to TRBD1 covers 7 bases. Germline-derived CDR1 and CDR2 are SGHRS and YFSETQ. Trimming cost V 3 bases and J 4 bases; bases outside gene matches: 7. The CDR3 is made up of 14 amino acids. The CDR3 bases are TGCGCCAGCAGCTGGACCGGGACAGCATACGAGCAGTACTTC. Its protein product is CASSWTGTAYEQYF. Based on the CDR3 plus reference TRBV5-1 and TRBJ2-7, the full variable domain is KAGVTQTPRYLIKTRGQQVTLSCSPISGHRSVSWYQQTPGQGLQFLFEYFSETQRNKGNFPGRFSGRQFSNSRSEMNVSTLELGDSALYLCASSWTGTAYEQYFGPGTRLTVT.

This chain uses TRBV6-6 with TRBJ1-5; 8 bases fit TRBD1. J lost 5 bases, V lost 5 bases, and 11 bases had no gene match. Germline V gene lookup returns CDR1 MNHNY and CDR2 SVGAGI (reference sequence). CDR3 length equals 16 residues. CDR3 nucleotides: TGTGCCAGCAGTAAGGACAGGGTCTGGGGTTATCAGCCCCAGCATTTT. The encoded protein is CASSKDRVWGYQPQHF.

The CDR3 is CASSPGPGGTGELFF. The DNA for the CDR3 is TGTGCCAGCAGCCCCGGGCCCGGGGGCACCGGGGAGCTGTTTTTT. The chain is built from TRBV9 and TRBJ2-2; TRBD2 might be the D (6 bases). Trimming pared 4 bases from V and 4 bases from J, leaving 14 bases between. Germline CDR1 SGDLS, CDR2 YYNGEE. CDR3 size: 15 residues.

The gene calls are TRBV30 and TRBJ1-2; no clear D gene. Trimming took off 0 bases at V and 7 bases at J, with 6 bases between the two ends. This CDR3 spans 11 amino acids. Germline CDR1 reads GTSNPN; CDR2 reads SVGIG (reference sequence). CDR3 DNA sequence: TGTGCCTGGAGTGTACAAATTGGCTACACCTTC. Translating gives CAWSVQIGYTF.

The rearrangement uses TRBV15 and TRBJ1-2, with TRBD1 matching 8 bases. CDR3 length equals 14 residues. From germline, CDR1 is LNHNV and CDR2 YYDKDF (reference sequence). Trimming cost V 4 bases and J 6 bases; bases outside gene matches: 7. As DNA, the CDR3 is TGTGCCACCAGCACCTCGACAGGGGTGCATGGCTACACCTTC. Amino acid sequence: CATSTSTGVHGYTF.

This clone was seen a handful of times. The chain uses TRBV4-1 and TRBJ1-6; D gene ambiguous. CDR3 length: 16 residues. V gave up 0 bases and J gave up 4 bases, with 10 bases separating them. CDR1 and CDR2 from the germline V gene are MGHRA and YSYEKL. The CDR3 here is CASSQEIHSYNSPLHF. In nucleotides, the CDR3 is TGCGCCAGCAGCCAAGAAATCCACAGTTATAATTCACCCCTCCACTTT.

For this clone: One base away lies a much larger clone, so this may be a sequencing read error. This chain joins TRBV2 and TRBJ2-7; possibly TRBD2 for D (6 bases). V lost 8 bases and J lost 3, with 11 bases in between. This CDR3 has 12 amino acids. In germline, CDR1 is SNHLY, CDR2 FYNNEI. This CDR3 reads CASGRGDYEQYF. In nucleotides, the CDR3 is TGTGCCAGCGGGCGGGGAGACTACGAGCAGTACTTC.

The rearrangement uses TRBV4-1 and TRBJ2-1; D perhaps matches TRBD2 (6 bases). V was cut by 0 bases and J by 12 bases, with 12 bases left in between. Germline loops: CDR1 MGHRA, CDR2 YSYEKL. This CDR3 is built from 13 residues. The CDR3 sequence is CASSQDTGTSQFF. The DNA for the CDR3 is TGCGCCAGCAGCCAAGACACCGGGACTTCGCAGTTCTTC.

This chain uses TRBV6-5 with TRBJ2-7, with 7 bases identical to TRBD1. Germline V lookup: CDR1 MNHEY, CDR2 SVGAGI. V gave up 10 bases and J gave up 3 bases; unmatched junction bases: 12. The CDR3 totals 14 residues. The DNA of the CDR3 is TGTGCCACCGCCGTTGACAGGGATCTCTACGAGCAGTACTTC. Encoded protein: CATAVDRDLYEQYF.

The CDR3 coding sequence is TGTGCCAGCAGCCCCATAGCGGGGGGCGCCTCGGGGCAGTATTTT. Encoded protein: CASSPIAGGASGQYF. The chain uses TRBV3-1 (or the pseudogene TRBV3-2) and TRBJ2-3; 10 nucleotides line up with TRBD2. Germline lookup yields CDR1 LGHDT and CDR2 YNNKEL (reference sequence). Germline trimming cut 4 bases from V and 11 bases from J; bases unmatched to any gene: 12. This CDR3 spans 15 amino acids.

This clone was seen only once. V is TRBV2 and J is TRBJ1-4; D not certain. Trimming removed 6 bases from V and 5 bases from J, with 10 bases in between. Germline loops: CDR1 SNHLY, CDR2 FYNNEI. This CDR3 is 13 amino acids long. CDR3 residues: CASRQNQNEKLFF. The CDR3 DNA reads TGTGCCAGCAGGCAGAATCAGAATGAAAAACTGTTTTTT. The entire variable domain, with the rest obtained from reference TRBV2 and TRBJ1-4, is as follows: EPEVTQTPSHQVTQMGQEVILRCVPISNHLYFYWYRQILGQKVEFLVSFYNNEISEKSEIFDDQFSVERPDGSNFTLKIRSTKLEDSAMYFCASRQNQNEKLFFGSGTQLSVL.

The chain employs TRBV12-3 or TRBV12-4 and TRBJ1-1, with D perhaps matching TRBD1 (5 bases). V was cut by 4 bases and J by 8 bases, with 8 bases left in between. This CDR3 is built from 11 residues. CDR3 sequence (DNA): TGTGCCAGCAGTTGGGGCCAGGAAGCTTTCTTT. Protein sequence: CASSWGQEAFF.

Regarding this clone: The same CDR3 also results from other DNA sequences found in this sample. This chain uses TRBV3-1 (or the pseudogene TRBV3-2) with TRBJ2-5; D is unclear. Between the trimmed V and J ends, which lost 6 bases and 3 bases, there was a span of 8 bases. The V gene's germline CDR1 is LGHDT and CDR2 YNNKEL (reference sequence). This CDR3 contains 12 residues. The CDR3 spells CASSRREETQYF. The CDR3 nucleotides are TGTGCCAGCAGTAGACGGGAAGAGACCCAGTACTTC.

The chain's CDR3 is CASSRVTGSPYDGYTF. The CDR3 nucleotides are TGTGCCAGCAGTAGGGTCACAGGGAGTCCATACGATGGCTACACCTTC. V and J are TRBV2 and TRBJ1-2, with D perhaps matching TRBD1 (6 bases). Germline V CDR1 and CDR2: SNHLY, FYNNEI. The CDR3 is 16 residues long. V lost 5 bases to trimming and J lost 6 bases, with 22 bases between them. Combining the CDR3 with reference TRBV2 and TRBJ1-2 gives the whole variable domain EPEVTQTPSHQVTQMGQEVILRCVPISNHLYFYWYRQILGQKVEFLVSFYNNEISEKSEIFDDQFSVERPDGSNFTLKIRSTKLEDSAMYFCASSRVTGSPYDGYTFGSGTRLTVV.